A single sample is the source of the 5 T cell receptor beta chains below, sequenced in a study of CD8 T cells in ankylosing spondylitis. TCRdb reanalysed the 5' RACE reads using MiXCR and keeps one entry per CDR3 protein. The sample carries around 130,000 distinct CDR3 sequences, around 7% recorded once. Sequencing was performed on blood, either unsorted or a sorted T cell fraction (not recorded which). The source is a male donor with ankylosing spondylitis or in good health (not recorded which).

This clonotype appeared a few times. The chain is built from TRBV5-1 and TRBJ2-6; TRBD2 might be the D (6 bases). The CDR3 loop spans 21 amino acids. Trimming pared 0 bases from V and 0 bases from J, leaving 22 bases between. The germline V gene encodes CDR1 SGHRS and CDR2 YFSETQ. The CDR3 loop reads CASSLAGGQALPSSGANVLTF. In DNA, the CDR3 is TGCGCCAGCAGCTTGGCCGGAGGGCAGGCCCTACCGAGCTCTGGGGCCAACGTCCTGACTTTC.

This clonotype was seen repeatedly, ten times or more. The chain has TRBV9 and TRBJ2-3; D possibly corresponds to TRBD2 (7 bases). V dropped 4 bases and J dropped 2 bases, with 17 bases sitting between them. In germline, CDR1 is SGDLS, CDR2 YYNGEE. The CDR3 runs 16 residues. The CDR3 bases are TGTGCCAGCAGCCCCCGAGGGGGGGATTCCACAGATACGCAGTATTTT. This gives the protein CASSPRGGDSTDTQYF.

This clonotype was detected ten times or more. The chain uses TRBV6-1 and TRBJ1-3; D unresolved. Trimming took off 5 bases at V and 0 bases at J, with 8 bases between the two ends. Germline V gives CDR1 MNHNS, CDR2 SASEGT. There are 14 residues in the CDR3. CDR3 protein: CASSQDFSGNTIYF. DNA for the CDR3: TGTGCCAGCAGTCAGGACTTCTCTGGAAACACCATATATTTT.

Ten or more counts support this clonotype. This chain connects TRBV12-3 or TRBV12-4 to TRBJ2-1, with D possibly matching TRBD1 (5 bases). This CDR3 comprises 15 residues. V lost 2 bases and J 7 bases, leaving 15 bases between the germline ends. As DNA, the CDR3 is TGTGCCAGCAGTTTAAGGGGTCCGCTGGGGAATGAGCAGTTCTTC. Encoded protein: CASSLRGPLGNEQFF.

This clonotype has a count of ten or more. V is TRBV29-1 and J is TRBJ1-1; 8 nucleotides align to TRBD1. J gave up 0 bases and V 6 bases, and 3 bases lay outside the gene matches. Germline V gives CDR1 SQVTM, CDR2 ANQGSEA. This CDR3 comprises 13 residues. CDR3 bases: TGCAGCGTGGACAGGGTTTTGAACACTGAAGCTTTCTTT. As protein: CSVDRVLNTEAFF. The variable domain in full, with the rest retrieved from reference TRBV29-1 and TRBJ1-1, is SAVISQKPSRDICQRGTSLTIQCQVDSQVTMMFWYRQQPGQSLTLIATANQGSEATYESGFVIDKFPISRPNLTFSTLTVSNMSPEDSSIYLCSVDRVLNTEAFFGQGTRLTVV.